This TCR beta chain was sequenced in a study of blood T cell repertoires in COVID-19. Study in general: Collection of acute and convalescent COVID-19 samples took place in the United States, Italy and Spain.

Germline V lookup: CDR1 ENHRY, CDR2 SYGVKD. The ends were cut back, 0 bases at V and 3 bases at J, with 6 bases in the middle. The CDR3 totals 14 residues. Per the authors' pipeline: Estimates of nucleated cell counts were drawn from the amplification of reference gene primers. TCRdb's copy holds only in-frame clones and misses some; the assay was immunoSEQ multiplex PCR. V and J calls and clone size are copied from that table; D and trimming were computed from the DNA. Of 100,000 or so clones listed, roughly 87% are singletons. The chain employs TRBV10-3 and TRBJ2-1; D is uncertain. Input material: peripheral blood. This clonotype originated in a man in his 60s with acute or convalescent COVID-19. CDR3 amino acids: CAISESTIYNEQFF. The CDR3 DNA sequence: TGTGCCATCAGTGAGTCTACTATCTACAATGAGCAGTTCTTC.